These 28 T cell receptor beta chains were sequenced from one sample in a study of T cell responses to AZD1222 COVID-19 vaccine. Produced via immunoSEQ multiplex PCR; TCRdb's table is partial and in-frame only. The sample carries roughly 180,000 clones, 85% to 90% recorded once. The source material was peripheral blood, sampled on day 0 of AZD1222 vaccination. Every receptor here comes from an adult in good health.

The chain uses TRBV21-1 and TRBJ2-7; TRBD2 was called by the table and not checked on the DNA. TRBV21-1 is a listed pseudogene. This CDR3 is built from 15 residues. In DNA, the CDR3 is TGTGCCAGCAGGACCGGGGGACCGACCACCTACGAGCAGTACTTC. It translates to CASRTGGPTTYEQYF.

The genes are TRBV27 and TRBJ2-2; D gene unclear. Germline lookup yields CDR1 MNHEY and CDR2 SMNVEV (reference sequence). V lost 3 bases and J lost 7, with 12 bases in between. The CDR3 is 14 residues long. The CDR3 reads CASSLTADYGELFF. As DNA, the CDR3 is TGTGCCAGCAGTTTGACGGCGGATTACGGGGAGCTGTTTTTT.

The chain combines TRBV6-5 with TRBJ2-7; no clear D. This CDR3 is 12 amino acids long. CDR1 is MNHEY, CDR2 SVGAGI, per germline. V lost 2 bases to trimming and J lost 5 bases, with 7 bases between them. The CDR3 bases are TGTGCCAGCAGTTACCTAGGTAACGAGCAGTACGTC. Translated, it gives CASSYLGNEQYV.

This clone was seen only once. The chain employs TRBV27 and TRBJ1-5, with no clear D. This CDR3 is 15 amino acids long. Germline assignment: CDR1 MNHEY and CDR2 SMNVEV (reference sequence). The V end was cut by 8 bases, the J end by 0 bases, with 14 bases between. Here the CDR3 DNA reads TGTGCCAGCGTCCAGCTAGTTAATAGCAATCAGCCCCAGCATTTT. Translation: CASVQLVNSNQPQHF.

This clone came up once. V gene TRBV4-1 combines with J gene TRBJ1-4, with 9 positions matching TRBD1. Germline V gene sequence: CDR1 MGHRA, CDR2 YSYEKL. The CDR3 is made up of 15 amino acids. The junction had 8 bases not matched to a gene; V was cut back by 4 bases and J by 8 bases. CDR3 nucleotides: TGCGCCAGCAGCCCATGGACAGGGGTTAGGGAAAAACTGTTTTTT. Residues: CASSPWTGVREKLFF.

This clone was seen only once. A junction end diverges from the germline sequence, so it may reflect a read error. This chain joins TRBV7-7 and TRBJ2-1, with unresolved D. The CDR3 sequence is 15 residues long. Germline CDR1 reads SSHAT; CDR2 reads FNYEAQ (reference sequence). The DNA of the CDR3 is TGTGCTAGCAGCTTAGGTCAGCCGACCTACAATGAGCAGTTCTTC. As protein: CASSLGQPTYNEQFF.

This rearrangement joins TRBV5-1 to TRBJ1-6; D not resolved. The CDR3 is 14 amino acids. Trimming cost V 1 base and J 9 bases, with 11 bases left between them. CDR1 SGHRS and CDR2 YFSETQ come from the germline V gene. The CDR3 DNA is TGCGCCAGCAGCTTGAATCTCCAGGCTTCACCCCTCCACTTT. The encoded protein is CASSLNLQASPLHF.

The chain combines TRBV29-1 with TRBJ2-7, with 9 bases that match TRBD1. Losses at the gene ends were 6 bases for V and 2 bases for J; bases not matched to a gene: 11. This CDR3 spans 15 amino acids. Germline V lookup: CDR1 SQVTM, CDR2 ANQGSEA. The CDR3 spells CSVPTRDRATYEQYV. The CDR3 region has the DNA TGCAGCGTGCCAACCCGGGACAGGGCGACCTACGAGCAGTACGTC.

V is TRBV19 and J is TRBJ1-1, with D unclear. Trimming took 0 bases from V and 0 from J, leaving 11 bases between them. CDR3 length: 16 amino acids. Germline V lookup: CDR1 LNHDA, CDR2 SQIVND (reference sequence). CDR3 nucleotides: TGTGCCAGTAGTATAGATCCCGCACAGATGAACACTGAAGCTTTCTTT. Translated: CASSIDPAQMNTEAFF.

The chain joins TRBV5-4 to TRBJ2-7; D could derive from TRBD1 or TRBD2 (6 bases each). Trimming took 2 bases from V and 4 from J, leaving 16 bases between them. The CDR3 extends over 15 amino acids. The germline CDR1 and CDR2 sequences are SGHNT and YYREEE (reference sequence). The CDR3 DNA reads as TGTGCCAGCAGCTTTCCGAGGGGGGACCTATACGAGCAGTACTTC. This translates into CASSFPRGDLYEQYF.

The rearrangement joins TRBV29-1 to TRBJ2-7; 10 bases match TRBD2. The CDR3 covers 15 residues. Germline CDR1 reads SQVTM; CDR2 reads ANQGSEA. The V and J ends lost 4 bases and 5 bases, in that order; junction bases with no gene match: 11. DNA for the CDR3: TGCAGCGTTGCCCGGTCAGCGGGGGGGTTCAACGAGCAGTACTTC. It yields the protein CSVARSAGGFNEQYF.

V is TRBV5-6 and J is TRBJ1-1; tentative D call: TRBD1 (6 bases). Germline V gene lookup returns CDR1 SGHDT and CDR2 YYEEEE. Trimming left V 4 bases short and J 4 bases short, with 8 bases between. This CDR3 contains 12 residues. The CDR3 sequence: CASSQGFTEAFF. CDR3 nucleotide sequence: TGTGCCAGCAGCCAGGGGTTCACTGAAGCTTTCTTT.

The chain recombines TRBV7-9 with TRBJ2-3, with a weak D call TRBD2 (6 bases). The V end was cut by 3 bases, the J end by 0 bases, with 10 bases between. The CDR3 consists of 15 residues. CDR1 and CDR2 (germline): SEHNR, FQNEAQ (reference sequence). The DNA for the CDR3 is TGTGCCAGCAGCTTTTGGAGGGATAGCACAGATACGCAGTATTTT. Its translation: CASSFWRDSTDTQYF.

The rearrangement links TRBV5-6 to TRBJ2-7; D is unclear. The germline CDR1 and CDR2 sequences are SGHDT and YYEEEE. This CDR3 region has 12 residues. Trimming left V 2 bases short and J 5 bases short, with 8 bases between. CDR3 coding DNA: TGTGCCAGCAGCTTCGGTGGAAACGAGCAGTACTTC. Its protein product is CASSFGGNEQYF.

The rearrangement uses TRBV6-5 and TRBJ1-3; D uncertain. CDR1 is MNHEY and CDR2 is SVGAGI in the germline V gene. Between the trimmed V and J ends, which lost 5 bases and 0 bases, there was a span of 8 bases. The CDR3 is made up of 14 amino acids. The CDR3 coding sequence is TGTGCCAGCAGTACCCGGGGCTCTGGAAACACCATATATTTT. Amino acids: CASSTRGSGNTIYF.

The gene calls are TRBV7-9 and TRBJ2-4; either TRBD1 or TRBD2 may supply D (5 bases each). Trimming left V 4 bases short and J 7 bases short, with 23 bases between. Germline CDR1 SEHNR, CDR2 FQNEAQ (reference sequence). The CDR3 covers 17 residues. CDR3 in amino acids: CASSWTSGRGLWNIQYF. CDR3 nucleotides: TGTGCCAGCAGCTGGACATCTGGTAGAGGGCTTTGGAACATTCAGTACTTC. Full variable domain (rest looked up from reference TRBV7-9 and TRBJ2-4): DTGVSQNPRHKITKRGQNVTFRCDPISEHNRLYWYRQTLGQGPEFLTYFQNEAQLEKSRLLSDRFSAERPKGSFSTLEIQRTEQGDSAMYLCASSWTSGRGLWNIQYFGAGTRLSVL.

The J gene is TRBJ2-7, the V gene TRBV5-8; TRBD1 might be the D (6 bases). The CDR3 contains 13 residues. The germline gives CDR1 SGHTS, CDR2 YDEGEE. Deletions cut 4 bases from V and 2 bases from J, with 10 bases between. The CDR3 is CASSHRDTYEQYF. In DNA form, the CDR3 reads TGTGCCAGCAGCCACCGGGACACCTACGAGCAGTACTTC.

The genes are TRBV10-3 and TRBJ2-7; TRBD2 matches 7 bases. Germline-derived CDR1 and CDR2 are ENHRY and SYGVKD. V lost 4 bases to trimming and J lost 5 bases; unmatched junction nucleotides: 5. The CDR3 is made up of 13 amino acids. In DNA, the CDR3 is TGTGCCATCAGTGCCACTAGCGCTCACGAGCAGTACTTC. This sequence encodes CAISATSAHEQYF.

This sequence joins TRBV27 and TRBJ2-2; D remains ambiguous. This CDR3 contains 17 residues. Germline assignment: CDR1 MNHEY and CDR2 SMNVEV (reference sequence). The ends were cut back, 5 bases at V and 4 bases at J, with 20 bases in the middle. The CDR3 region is CASSHSKKNYITGELFF. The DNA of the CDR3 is TGTGCCAGCAGTCACAGTAAAAAAAACTATATCACCGGGGAGCTGTTTTTT.

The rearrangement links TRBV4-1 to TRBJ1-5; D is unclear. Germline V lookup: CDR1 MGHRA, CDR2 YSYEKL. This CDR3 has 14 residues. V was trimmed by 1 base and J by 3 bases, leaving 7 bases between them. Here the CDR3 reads CASSQGMINQPQHF. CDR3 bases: TGCGCCAGCAGCCAAGGGATGATCAATCAGCCCCAGCATTTT.

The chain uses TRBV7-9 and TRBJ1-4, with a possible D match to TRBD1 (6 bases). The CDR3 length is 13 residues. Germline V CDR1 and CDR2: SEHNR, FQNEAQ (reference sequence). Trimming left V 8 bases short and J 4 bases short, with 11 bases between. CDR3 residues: CASGDRSNEKLFF. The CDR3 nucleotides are TGTGCCAGCGGCGACAGGAGTAATGAAAAACTGTTTTTT.

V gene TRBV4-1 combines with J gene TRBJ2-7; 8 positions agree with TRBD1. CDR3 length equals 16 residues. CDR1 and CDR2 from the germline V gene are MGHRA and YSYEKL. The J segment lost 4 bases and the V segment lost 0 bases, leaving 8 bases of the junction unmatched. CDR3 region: CASSQELAGGFYEQYV. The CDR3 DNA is TGCGCCAGCAGCCAAGAATTGGCAGGGGGCTTTTACGAGCAGTACGTC.

DNA for the CDR3: TGTGCCAGCAGCCAAGTGCTTGGGCGGGGGGACGATACGCAGTATTTT. Encoded protein: CASSQVLGRGDDTQYF. The chain couples TRBV4-2 to TRBJ2-3, with TRBD2 matching over 8 bases. V shed 1 base, J shed 6 bases, and the junction held 9 bases outside the gene matches. CDR1 is LGHNA, CDR2 YNFKEQ, per germline. The CDR3 extends over 16 amino acids.

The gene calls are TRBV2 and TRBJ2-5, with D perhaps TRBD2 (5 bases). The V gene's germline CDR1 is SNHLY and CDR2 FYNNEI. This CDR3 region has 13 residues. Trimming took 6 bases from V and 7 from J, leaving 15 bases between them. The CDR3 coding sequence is TGTGCCAGCAGCCAGGACGGACGGGGGACCCAGTACTTC. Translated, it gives CASSQDGRGTQYF.

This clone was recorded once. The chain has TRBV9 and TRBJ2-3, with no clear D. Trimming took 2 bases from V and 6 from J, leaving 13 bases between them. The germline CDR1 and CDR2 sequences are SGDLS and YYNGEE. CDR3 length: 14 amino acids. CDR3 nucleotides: TGTGCCAGCAGCGTTATGGCAGATACCGATACGCAGTATTTT. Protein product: CASSVMADTDTQYF.

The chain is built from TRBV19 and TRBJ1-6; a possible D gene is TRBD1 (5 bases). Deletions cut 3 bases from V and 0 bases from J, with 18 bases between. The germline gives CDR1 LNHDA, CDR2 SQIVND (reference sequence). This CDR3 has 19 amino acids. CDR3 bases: TGTGCCAGTAGTATCCACGTAGTCGGGGGGAGCTCCTATAATTCACCCCTCCACTTT. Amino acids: CASSIHVVGGSSYNSPLHF.

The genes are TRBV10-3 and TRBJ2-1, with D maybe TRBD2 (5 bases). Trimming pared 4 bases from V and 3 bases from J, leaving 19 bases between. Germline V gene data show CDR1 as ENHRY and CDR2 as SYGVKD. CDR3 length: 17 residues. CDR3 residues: CAISAGKDLYGYNEQFF. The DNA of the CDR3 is TGTGCCATCAGTGCCGGGAAGGACCTGTACGGCTACAATGAGCAGTTCTTC.

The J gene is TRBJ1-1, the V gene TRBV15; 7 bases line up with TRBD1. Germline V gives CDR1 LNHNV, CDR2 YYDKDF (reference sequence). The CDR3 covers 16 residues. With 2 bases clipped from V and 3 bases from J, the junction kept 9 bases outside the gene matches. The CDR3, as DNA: TGTGCCACCAGCAGATCACCCGCTACAGGGGACACTGAAGCTTTCTTT. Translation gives CATSRSPATGDTEAFF.